This T cell receptor beta chain emerged from a study of cytotoxic CD8 clonotypes in ibrutinib-treated CLL. Study in general: Specimens for response were gathered following a median roughly 13 months of therapy, spanning 6 to 36. Study observations and caveats: Age-matched healthy donor levels were exceeded by baseline clonality, which tracked circulating CD8+ T-cell counts.

Method: immunoSEQ multiplex PCR; TCRdb's copy keeps in-frame clones and lacks some. The sample yields fewer than 45,000 clones, roughly 70% seen once. On this clone itself: What it binds is unknown.

CDR1 SGHNT and CDR2 YYREEE come from the germline V gene (reference sequence). V gave up 4 bases and J gave up 5 bases, with 16 bases separating them. The CDR3 extends over 14 amino acids. This material consisted of PBMCs, taken at disease progression, from a patient treated with ibrutinib. The receptor was isolated from a human donor with chronic lymphocytic leukemia. This chain uses TRBV5-4 with TRBJ2-7; D is tentatively TRBD1 or TRBD2 (5 bases each). CDR3 sequence (DNA): TGTGCCAGCAGCGCCAGGGTGGGAGTGGACGAGCAGTACTTC. This codes for CASSARVGVDEQYF. The full variable domain, its missing parts supplied by reference TRBV5-4 and TRBJ2-7, is ETGVTQSPTHLIKTRGQQVTLRCSSQSGHNTVSWYQQALGQGPQFIFQYYREEENGRGNFPPRFSGLQFPNYSSELNVNALELDDSALYLCASSARVGVDEQYFGPGTRLTVT.